This T cell receptor beta chain was found in a study of blood T cell repertoires in COVID-19. In the study overall: The United States, Italy and Spain supplied acute and convalescent COVID-19 samples.

Per the authors' pipeline: Reference gene primer amplification yielded estimated nucleated cell counts. Clones were sequenced by immunoSEQ multiplex PCR, and TCRdb holds only the in-frame ones, with some missing. That table supplies the V and J calls and clone size; D and trimming were determined from the DNA. The repertoire holds 50,000 to 70,000 clones, with around nine tenths as singletons. CDR1 and CDR2 from the germline V gene are SGHRS and YFSETQ. The CDR3 covers 15 residues. V shed 1 base, J shed 7 bases, and the junction held 5 bases outside the gene matches. The receptor was isolated from a human donor with active COVID-19. The donor label of this sample is uncertain. The sample consisted of peripheral blood. The chain employs TRBV5-1 and TRBJ2-1; 10 bases align to TRBD2. Here the CDR3 reads CASSLMPSGGNEQFF. The DNA of the CDR3 is TGCGCCAGCAGCTTGATGCCTAGCGGGGGTAATGAGCAGTTCTTC.